This T cell receptor (beta chain) was identified in a study of blood T cell repertoires in COVID-19. Germline-derived CDR1 and CDR2 are SGDLS and YYNGEE. The V end was cut by 0 bases, the J end by 9 bases, with 13 bases between. CDR3 length: 14 amino acids. The sample holds a few counts of this clone. The data were produced by immunoSEQ multiplex PCR, yet TCRdb's version contains in-frame clones alone and is incomplete. The sample consists of 100,000 to 150,000 clones, roughly 69% of them appearing once. This chain joins TRBV9 and TRBJ2-1, with D perhaps matching TRBD2 (5 bases). The sequence came from a woman aged 65 to 85 with acute or convalescent COVID-19. Sequencing was carried out using peripheral blood. The CDR3 sequence: CASSVVTSGGEQFF. The CDR3 DNA follows: TGTGCCAGCAGCGTAGTAACAAGCGGCGGTGAGCAGTTCTTC.